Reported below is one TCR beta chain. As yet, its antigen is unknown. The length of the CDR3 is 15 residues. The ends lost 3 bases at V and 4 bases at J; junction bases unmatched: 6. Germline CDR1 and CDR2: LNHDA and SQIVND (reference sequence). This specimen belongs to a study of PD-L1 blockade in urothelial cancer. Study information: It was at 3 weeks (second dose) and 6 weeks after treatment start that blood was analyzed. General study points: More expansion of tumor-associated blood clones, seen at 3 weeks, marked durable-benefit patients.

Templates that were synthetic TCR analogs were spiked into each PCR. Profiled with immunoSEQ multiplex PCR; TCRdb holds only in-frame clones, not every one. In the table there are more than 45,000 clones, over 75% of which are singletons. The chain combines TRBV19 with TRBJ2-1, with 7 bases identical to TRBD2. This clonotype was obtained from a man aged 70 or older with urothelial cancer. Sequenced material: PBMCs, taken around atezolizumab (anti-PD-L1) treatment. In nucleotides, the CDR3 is TGTGCCAGTAGTATCAACCACGGGGGGTACAATGAGCAGTTCTTC. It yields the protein CASSINHGGYNEQFF.